Following are 28 T cell receptor beta chains from one sample sequenced in a study of CD8+CD57+ T cells in acquired aplastic anemia. Template material for TCR beta VDJ and CDR3 profiling consisted of genomic DNA. One entry per CDR3 protein, called by TCRdb with MiXCR from the reads. The sample shows a few hundred thousand distinct CDR3 sequences, under 65% of them seen only once. Sequenced patients had shown CD8+CD57+ cell expansion by flow cytometry. Sequences were obtained from sorted CD4+, CD8+, or CD8+CD57+ T cells (not recorded which) from PBMCs. Every receptor here comes from a human donor with aplastic anemia.

The rearrangement uses TRBV29-1 and TRBJ2-2; no definite D call. CDR1 is SQVTM and CDR2 is ANQGSEA in the germline V gene. Deletions cut 8 bases from V and 3 bases from J, with 19 bases between. This CDR3 is built from 15 residues. The CDR3 coding sequence is TGCAGCCCCCGGGCGTACTTTCGGTACACCGGGGAGCTGTTTTTT. It codes for CSPRAYFRYTGELFF.

This clonotype came up a few times. The chain recombines TRBV7-9 with TRBJ2-3; 9 bases agree with TRBD2. Germline loops: CDR1 SEHNR, CDR2 FQNEAQ (reference sequence). Germline trimming cut 3 bases from V and 9 bases from J; bases unmatched to any gene: 7. This CDR3 spans 14 amino acids. The CDR3 loop is CASSFGSGSGTQYF. The CDR3 coding sequence is TGTGCCAGCAGCTTTGGTAGCGGGAGTGGGACGCAGTATTTT.

The chain couples TRBV29-1 to TRBJ2-6; D not resolved. The length of the CDR3 is 13 residues. CDR1 is SQVTM, CDR2 ANQGSEA, per germline. The V end was cut by 8 bases, the J end by 0 bases, with 8 bases between. The CDR3 sequence is CSLGNSGANVLTF. CDR3 in DNA: TGCAGCTTGGGTAACTCTGGGGCCAACGTCCTGACTTTC. Together with reference TRBV29-1 and TRBJ2-6, the CDR3 gives the full variable domain: SAVISQKPSRDICQRGTSLTIQCQVDSQVTMMFWYRQQPGQSLTLIATANQGSEATYESGFVIDKFPISRPNLTFSTLTVSNMSPEDSSIYLCSLGNSGANVLTFGAGSRLTVL.

This clonotype appeared a few times. The CDR3 does not close with the conserved phenylalanine or tryptophan, likely indicating a read error. The DNA is left out, because the CDR3 cannot be placed on it with certainty; the CDR3 is given as TCRdb lists it. The chain is built from TRBV7-2 and TRBJ2-7; the table's D call, TRBD2, was not checked against the DNA. A total of 9 residues make up the CDR3, ends included. Germline CDR1 is SGHTA and CDR2 is FQGNSA. CDR3 protein: CASSQPGTS.

V is TRBV11-3 and J is TRBJ2-6, with 8 bases identical to TRBD1. In germline, CDR1 is SGHNT, CDR2 YENEEA. The CDR3 covers 17 residues. The junction had 4 bases not matched to a gene; V was cut back by 3 bases and J by 0 bases. CDR3 nucleotide sequence: TGTGCCAGCAGCTTCGGGACAGGTTACTCTGGGGCCAACGTCCTGACTTTC. Translating gives CASSFGTGYSGANVLTF.

V gene TRBV11-3 combines with J gene TRBJ2-5; TRBD1 agrees at 7 bases. TRBJ2-7 explains the end of the DNA better; the J call may be wrong. The CDR3 covers 14 residues. Germline V lookup: CDR1 SGHNT, CDR2 YENEEA. Written as DNA, the CDR3 is TGTGCCAGCAAGGGGGCTAGCTCGGACTACGAGCAGTACTTC. Its translation is CASKGASSDYEQYF.

This clonotype appeared many times. The chain couples TRBV6-4 to TRBJ2-2; 11 bases fit TRBD2. V lost 4 bases and J lost 6; bases outside the gene matches: 4. The CDR3 runs to 15 residues. Germline-derived CDR1 and CDR2 are MRHNA and SNTAGT. This CDR3 is CASSVTSGSSGELFF. Written as DNA, the CDR3 is TGTGCCAGCAGTGTCACTAGCGGGAGCTCCGGGGAGCTGTTTTTT.

As to this clonotype: The junction does not match germline at one end; this may be a read error. The chain employs TRBV7-9 and TRBJ2-3, with D possibly being TRBD2 (6 bases). Per germline, CDR1 SEHNR and CDR2 FQNEAQ (reference sequence). The CDR3 sequence is 15 residues long. As DNA, the CDR3 is TGCGCCAGCAGTCGGGAAGGGACTGGCACAGATACGCAGTATTTT. Amino acid sequence: CASSREGTGTDTQYF.

This clonotype was seen ten or more times. The gene calls are TRBV7-8 and TRBJ2-5; D gene uncertain. CDR1 SGHVS and CDR2 FQNEAQ come from the germline V gene. This CDR3 contains 14 residues. V lost 7 bases and J 2 bases, leaving 14 bases between the germline ends. The CDR3 bases are TGTGCCAGCACCGTCAGTAGGGTTCAAGAGACCCAGTACTTC. This encodes CASTVSRVQETQYF.

V usage is TRBV24-1 and J usage is TRBJ1-1; unclear D gene. In germline, CDR1 is KGHDR, CDR2 SFDVKD. Trimming stripped 3 bases from V and 3 bases from J, with 4 bases between. The CDR3 runs to 12 residues. CDR3 DNA: TGTGCCACCAGTGATAGAGACACTGAAGCTTTCTTT. Translating it yields CATSDRDTEAFF.

This clonotype was recorded many times. The V gene is TRBV11-3, the J gene TRBJ2-1; either TRBD1 or TRBD2 may fit D (6 bases each). Between the trimmed V and J ends, which lost 4 bases and 10 bases, there was a span of 17 bases. This CDR3 is 14 amino acids long. CDR1 SGHNT and CDR2 YENEEA come from the germline V gene. CDR3 amino acids: CASSSLSGAGEQFF. DNA for the CDR3: TGTGCCAGCAGCTCCCTTTCGGGGGCGGGGGAGCAGTTCTTC.

The chain combines TRBV10-3 with TRBJ2-5; 14 nucleotides line up with TRBD2. The CDR3 is made up of 17 amino acids. Germline CDR1 and CDR2: ENHRY and SYGVKD. Trimming removed 6 bases from V and 4 bases from J; junction bases left unmatched: 10. The CDR3 region has the DNA TGTGCCATCAGCCGGGGACTAGCGGGAGAGGTAGGAGAGACCCAGTACTTC. Translated: CAISRGLAGEVGETQYF.

This chain links TRBV20-1 with TRBJ2-3, with 9 bases identical to TRBD2. J gave up 4 bases and V 5 bases, and 7 bases lay outside the gene matches. From germline, CDR1 is DFQATT and CDR2 SNEGSKA (reference sequence). CDR3 size: 14 residues. CDR3 residues: CSAEESGGSDTQYF. The CDR3, as DNA: TGCAGTGCTGAAGAAAGCGGGGGGTCAGATACGCAGTATTTT.

The chain joins TRBV5-6 to TRBJ2-6; TRBD1 might be the D (6 bases). V gave up 0 bases and J gave up 8 bases, with 15 bases separating them. CDR3 length: 16 amino acids. Germline CDR1 is SGHDT and CDR2 is YYEEEE. This CDR3 is CASSLEAQGWTNVLTF. In nucleotides, the CDR3 is TGTGCCAGCAGCTTGGAGGCACAGGGTTGGACCAACGTCCTGACTTTC.

The V call is TRBV9, the J call TRBJ1-1, with a possible D match to TRBD1 (5 bases). The CDR3 has 13 amino acids. CDR1 and CDR2 from the germline V gene are SGDLS and YYNGEE. Trimming stripped 3 bases from V and 5 bases from J, with 11 bases between. CDR3 loop: CASSGAGGTEAFF. As DNA, the CDR3 is TGTGCCAGCAGCGGCGCGGGGGGGACTGAAGCTTTCTTT.

This rearrangement joins TRBV3-1 to TRBJ1-4, with unresolved D. V was trimmed by 3 bases and J by 4 bases, leaving 18 bases between them. This CDR3 has 17 amino acids. Germline assignment: CDR1 LGHDT and CDR2 YNNKEL (reference sequence). The CDR3, as DNA: TGTGCCAGCAGCCAGAGAGGTGCAGATTCTAATAATGAAAAACTGTTTTTT. It translates to CASSQRGADSNNEKLFF.

Turning to this clonotype: A much more abundant neighbour one base away suggests this may be a read error. This chain joins TRBV7-9 and TRBJ2-4; 7 bases line up with TRBD2. Per the germline V gene, CDR1 is SEHNR and CDR2 is FQNEAQ (reference sequence). Losses at the gene ends were 5 bases for V and 6 bases for J; bases not matched to a gene: 10. The CDR3 has 15 amino acids. The CDR3 nucleotides read TGTGCCAGCAGCCCGACTGGCGGGGGTGGAAACATTCAGTACTTC. This gives the protein CASSPTGGGGNIQYF. Filled out from reference TRBV7-9 and TRBJ2-4, the complete variable domain reads DTGVSQNPRHKITKRGQNVTFRCDPISEHNRLYWYRQTLGQGPEFLTYFQNEAQLEKSRLLSDRFSAERPKGSFSTLEIQRTEQGDSAMYLCASSPTGGGGNIQYFGAGTRLSVL.

This chain uses TRBV25-1 with TRBJ2-2; perhaps TRBD1 as D (5 bases). Germline CDR1 reads MGHDK; CDR2 reads SYGVNS. V was shortened by 3 bases and J by 0 bases, with 11 bases between the two germline ends. The length of the CDR3 is 16 residues. The CDR3 DNA follows: TGTGCCAGCAGTGACTTGACAGACCCGAACACCGGGGAGCTGTTTTTT. Its translation: CASSDLTDPNTGELFF.

This clonotype was seen repeatedly, ten times or more. The CDR3 DNA reads TGTGCCATCAGTGAGAACGAGGAAGAGACCCAGTACTTC. The encoded protein is CAISENEEETQYF. This chain uses TRBV10-3 with TRBJ2-5; D unclear. Trimming removed 2 bases from V and 3 bases from J, with 7 bases in between. From germline, CDR1 is ENHRY and CDR2 SYGVKD. CDR3 size: 13 residues.

As to this clonotype: Compared with germline, one end of the junction differs, possibly owing to a read error. The rearrangement links TRBV10-3 to TRBJ2-5; no definite D call. This CDR3 is built from 14 residues. CDR1 and CDR2 from the germline V gene are ENHRY and SYGVKD. The CDR3 region has the DNA TGTGCCAGCAGTTCCTTGGCCGGTCAGGAGACCCAGTACTTC. Amino acid sequence: CASSSLAGQETQYF.

This clonotype was found once. The DNA for the CDR3 is TGTGCCAGCAGGGAACAGGGGTTGGGGAACACCATATATTTT. It translates to CASREQGLGNTIYF. This chain uses TRBV2 with TRBJ1-3; 7 nucleotides line up with TRBD1. Germline CDR1 reads SNHLY; CDR2 reads FYNNEI. The CDR3 extends over 14 amino acids. V lost 6 bases to trimming and J lost 7 bases; unmatched junction nucleotides: 9.

This chain joins TRBV7-8 and TRBJ1-5, with 8 bases fitting TRBD1. CDR3 length: 15 residues. CDR1 and CDR2 from the germline V gene are SGHVS and FQNEAQ. The ends lost 5 bases at V and 3 bases at J; junction bases unmatched: 6. The CDR3 nucleotides read TGTGCCAGCAGCCCCCGGGACAGGTCCAATCAGCCCCAGCATTTT. It codes for CASSPRDRSNQPQHF.

This clonotype appeared many times. Since a much larger clone is just one base distant, this may be a read error. The V gene is TRBV20-1, the J gene TRBJ1-6; D not resolved. V was shortened by 3 bases and J by 6 bases, with 9 bases between the two germline ends. In germline, CDR1 is DFQATT, CDR2 SNEGSKA (reference sequence). The CDR3 length is 13 residues. The chain's CDR3 is CSASGVSNSPLHF. The DNA for the CDR3 is TGCAGTGCTAGCGGGGTCAGTAATTCACCCCTCCACTTT.

As to this clonotype: It is likely a read error, because the conserved phenylalanine at the end of the CDR3 is missing. This chain joins TRBV12-3 or TRBV12-4 and TRBJ1-2; the D is unclear. The CDR3 contains 13 residues. The V end was cut by 3 bases, the J end by 2 bases, with 7 bases between. The CDR3 loop is CASSLDRNYGYTS. Here the CDR3 DNA reads TGTGCCAGCAGTTTGGACCGAAACTATGGCTACACCTCC.

The chain uses TRBV5-1 and TRBJ2-3, with unresolved D. The CDR3 loop spans 16 amino acids. Germline assignment: CDR1 SGHRS and CDR2 YFSETQ. Trimming left V 0 bases short and J 2 bases short, with 13 bases between. The CDR3 protein is CASSLEGGGYTDTQYF. CDR3 nucleotides: TGCGCCAGCAGCTTGGAAGGTGGCGGATACACAGATACGCAGTATTTT.

This clonotype was seen repeatedly, ten times or more. This chain joins TRBV20-1 and TRBJ2-5; D is undetermined. Germline V CDR1 and CDR2: DFQATT, SNEGSKA (reference sequence). The V gene lost 2 bases and the J gene lost 3 bases, with 7 bases spanning the gap. The CDR3 is made up of 12 amino acids. CDR3 coding DNA: TGCAGTGCTAGATGGGGTGAAGAGACCCAGTACTTC. Encoded protein: CSARWGEETQYF.

The rearrangement joins TRBV19 to TRBJ1-2; perhaps TRBD1 as D (5 bases). This CDR3 has 12 amino acids. The germline gives CDR1 LNHDA, CDR2 SQIVND (reference sequence). Between the trimmed V and J ends, which lost 6 bases and 7 bases, there was a span of 12 bases. The DNA for the CDR3 is TGTGCCAGTAGGCCGGTTGGGGGTGGCTACACCTTC. Its protein is CASRPVGGGYTF.

This rearrangement joins TRBV7-9 to TRBJ1-1; the D gene is possibly TRBD1 (6 bases). This CDR3 contains 18 residues. Looked up from germline, CDR1 is SEHNR and CDR2 is FQNEAQ (reference sequence). V shed 5 bases and J shed 5 bases, with 27 bases lying between them. CDR3 coding DNA: TGTGCCAGCAGCCCGGGCGTTGTGGGGGGCCAGTGGGTTACTGAAGCTTTCTTT. This gives the protein CASSPGVVGGQWVTEAFF.